This T cell receptor (beta chain) stems from a study of T cells in Graves' hyperthyroidism and ophthalmopathy. Study-wide results and limits: Within blood appeared most thyroid clonotypes that had expanded above 0.001. Ophthalmopathy, as predicted by the model, came a median around 7 months after the prediction.

Disease lasting under 3 months, a NOSPECS grade of at least 4, and a Clinical Activity Score of at least 3 were features of the ophthalmopathy patients. Each diagnosis drew on symptoms, thyroxine, TRAb, thyroid ultrasound and orbital computed tomography findings. From RNA transcripts, TCR beta CDR3 regions were amplified. When the TCR CDR3 underwent first-round RT-PCR, the HTBI primer set was used. TCRdb ran MiXCR on the multiplex PCR reads and lists one entry per CDR3 protein. This table holds 300,000 to 500,000 distinct CDR3 sequences, around 15% found once. This clonotype was counted between two and nine times. The antigen is not known. This CDR3 region has 13 residues. V lost 3 bases and J 10 bases, leaving 13 bases between the germline ends.

This chain links TRBV12-3 or TRBV12-4 with TRBJ2-1, with D possibly TRBD2 on 6 matching bases. The sequence came from a man between 50 and 59 years old with Graves' ophthalmopathy. Material for sequencing was blood. This CDR3 is CASSLVGGYEQFF. In nucleotides, the CDR3 is TGTGCCAGCAGTTTGGTCGGGGGTTACGAGCAGTTCTTC.